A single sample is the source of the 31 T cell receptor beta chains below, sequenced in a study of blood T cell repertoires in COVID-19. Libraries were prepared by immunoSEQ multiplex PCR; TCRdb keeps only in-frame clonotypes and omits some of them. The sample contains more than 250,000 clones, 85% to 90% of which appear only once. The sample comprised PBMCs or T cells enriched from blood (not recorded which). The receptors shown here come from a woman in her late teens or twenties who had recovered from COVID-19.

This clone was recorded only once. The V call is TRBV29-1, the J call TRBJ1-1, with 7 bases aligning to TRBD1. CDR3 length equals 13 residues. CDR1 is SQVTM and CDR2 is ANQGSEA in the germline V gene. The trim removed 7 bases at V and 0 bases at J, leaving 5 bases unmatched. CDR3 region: CSAGTAMNTEAFF. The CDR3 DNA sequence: TGCAGCGCTGGGACAGCGATGAACACTGAAGCTTTCTTT.

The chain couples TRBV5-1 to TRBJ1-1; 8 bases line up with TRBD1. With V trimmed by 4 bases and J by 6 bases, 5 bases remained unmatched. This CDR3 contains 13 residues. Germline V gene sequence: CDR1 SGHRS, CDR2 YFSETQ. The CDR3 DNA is TGCGCCAGCAGCAATACAGGGGGTCCTGAAGCTTTCTTT. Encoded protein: CASSNTGGPEAFF.

The CDR3, as DNA: TGTGCCTGGGGTATAGGGGGAGCTGAAAAACTGTTTTTT. Translated: CAWGIGGAEKLFF. This chain uses TRBV30 with TRBJ1-4; possibly TRBD1 for D (6 bases). Germline V gene lookup returns CDR1 GTSNPN and CDR2 SVGIG (reference sequence). V lost 5 bases and J lost 7, with 14 bases in between. CDR3 length: 13 amino acids.

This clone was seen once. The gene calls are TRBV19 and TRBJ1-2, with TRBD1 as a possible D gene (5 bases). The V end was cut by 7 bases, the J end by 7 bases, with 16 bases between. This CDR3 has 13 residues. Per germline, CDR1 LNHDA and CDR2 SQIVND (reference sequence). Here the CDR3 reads CASMRQNLGGYTF. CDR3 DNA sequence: TGTGCCAGTATGCGACAGAACCTTGGTGGCTACACCTTC.

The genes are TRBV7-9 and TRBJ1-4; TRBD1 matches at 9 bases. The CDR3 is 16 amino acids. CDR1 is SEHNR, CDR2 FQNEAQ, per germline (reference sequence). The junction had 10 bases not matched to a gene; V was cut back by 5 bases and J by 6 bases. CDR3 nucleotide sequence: TGTGCCAGCAGCGTAGGGACAGGGAGGCGGCATGAAAAACTGTTTTTT. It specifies CASSVGTGRRHEKLFF.

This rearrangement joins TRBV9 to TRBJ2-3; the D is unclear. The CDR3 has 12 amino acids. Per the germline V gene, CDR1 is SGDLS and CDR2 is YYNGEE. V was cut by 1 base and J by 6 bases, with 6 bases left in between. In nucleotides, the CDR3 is TGTGCCAGCAGCGTAATCGTTGATACGCAGTATTTT. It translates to CASSVIVDTQYF. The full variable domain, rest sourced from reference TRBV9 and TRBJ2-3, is DSGVTQTPKHLITATGQRVTLRCSPRSGDLSVYWYQQSLDQGLQFLIQYYNGEERAKGNILERFSAQQFPDLHSELNLSSLELGDSALYFCASSVIVDTQYFGPGTRLTVL.

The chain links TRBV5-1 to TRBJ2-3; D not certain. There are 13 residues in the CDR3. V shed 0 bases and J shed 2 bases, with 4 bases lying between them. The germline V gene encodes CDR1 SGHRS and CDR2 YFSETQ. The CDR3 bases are TGCGCCAGCAGCTTGGTCCTCACAGATACGCAGTATTTT. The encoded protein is CASSLVLTDTQYF.

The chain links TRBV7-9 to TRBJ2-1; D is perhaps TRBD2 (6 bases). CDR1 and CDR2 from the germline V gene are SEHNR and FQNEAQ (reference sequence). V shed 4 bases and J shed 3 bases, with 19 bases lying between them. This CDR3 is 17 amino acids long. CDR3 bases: TGTGCCAGCAGCTCTAGCGCCCTGAGCGGAGTCTACAATGAGCAGTTCTTC. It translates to CASSSSALSGVYNEQFF.

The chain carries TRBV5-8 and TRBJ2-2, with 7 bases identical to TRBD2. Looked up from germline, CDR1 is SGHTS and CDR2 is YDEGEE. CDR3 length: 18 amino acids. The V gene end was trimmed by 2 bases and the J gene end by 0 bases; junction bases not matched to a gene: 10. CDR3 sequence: CASSLSASGFANTGELFF. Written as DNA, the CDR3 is TGTGCCAGCAGCTTATCCGCTAGCGGTTTCGCGAACACCGGGGAGCTGTTTTTT.

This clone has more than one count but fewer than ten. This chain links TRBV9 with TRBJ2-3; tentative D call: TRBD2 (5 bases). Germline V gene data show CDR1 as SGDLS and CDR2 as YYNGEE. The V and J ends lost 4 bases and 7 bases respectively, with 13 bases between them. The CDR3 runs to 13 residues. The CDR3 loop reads CASSPAGAYTQYF. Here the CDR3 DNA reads TGTGCCAGCAGCCCCGCGGGCGCTTATACGCAGTATTTT.

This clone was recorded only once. The CDR3 bases are TGCGCCAGCAGCCGGATAGCGGCGAACACCGGGGAGCTGTTTTTT. Translated, it gives CASSRIAANTGELFF. The chain combines TRBV4-1 with TRBJ2-2; a possible D gene is TRBD2 (6 bases). Trimming cost V 4 bases and J 0 bases, with 9 bases left between them. Per the germline V gene, CDR1 is MGHRA and CDR2 is YSYEKL. The CDR3 contains 15 residues.

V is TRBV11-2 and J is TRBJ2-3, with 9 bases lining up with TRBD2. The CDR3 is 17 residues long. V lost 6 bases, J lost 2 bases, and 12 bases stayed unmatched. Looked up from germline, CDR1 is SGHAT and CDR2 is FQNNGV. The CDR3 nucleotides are TGTGCCAGCAGAAAGCAGCGGGGGGCTCTTTTCACAGATACGCAGTATTTT. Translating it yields CASRKQRGALFTDTQYF.

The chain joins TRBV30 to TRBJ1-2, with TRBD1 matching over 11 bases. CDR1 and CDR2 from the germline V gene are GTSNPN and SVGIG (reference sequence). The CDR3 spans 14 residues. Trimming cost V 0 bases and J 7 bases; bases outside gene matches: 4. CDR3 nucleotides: TGTGCCTGGAGTGTTTCCGGGACAGGGGGTGGCTACACCTTC. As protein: CAWSVSGTGGGYTF.

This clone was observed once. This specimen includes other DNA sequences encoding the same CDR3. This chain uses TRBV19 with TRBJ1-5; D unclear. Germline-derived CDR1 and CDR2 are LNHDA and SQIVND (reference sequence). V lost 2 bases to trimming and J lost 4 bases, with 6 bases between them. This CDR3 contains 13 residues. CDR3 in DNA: TGTGCCAGTAGTATATCCGGGAATCAGCCCCAGCATTTT. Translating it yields CASSISGNQPQHF.

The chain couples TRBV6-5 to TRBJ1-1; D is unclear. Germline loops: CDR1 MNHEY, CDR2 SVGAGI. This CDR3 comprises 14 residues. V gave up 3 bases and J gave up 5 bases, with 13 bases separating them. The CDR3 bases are TGTGCCAGCAGTTATAGTCGGAGCGGGACTGAAGCTTTCTTT. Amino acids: CASSYSRSGTEAFF.

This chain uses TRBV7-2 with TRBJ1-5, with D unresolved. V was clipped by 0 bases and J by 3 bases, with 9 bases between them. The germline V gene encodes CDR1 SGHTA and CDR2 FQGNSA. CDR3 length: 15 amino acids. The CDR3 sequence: CASSLARNYNQPQHF. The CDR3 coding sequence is TGTGCCAGCAGCTTAGCCAGGAATTACAATCAGCCCCAGCATTTT.

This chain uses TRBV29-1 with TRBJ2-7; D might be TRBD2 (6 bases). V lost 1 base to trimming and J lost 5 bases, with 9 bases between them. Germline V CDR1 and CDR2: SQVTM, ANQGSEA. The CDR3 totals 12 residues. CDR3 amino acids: CSVEGRRDEQYF. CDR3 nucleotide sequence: TGCAGCGTTGAAGGTAGGAGGGACGAGCAGTACTTC.

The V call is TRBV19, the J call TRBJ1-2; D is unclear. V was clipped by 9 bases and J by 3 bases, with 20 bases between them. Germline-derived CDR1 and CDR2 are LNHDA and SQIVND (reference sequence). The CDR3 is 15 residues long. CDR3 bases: TGTGCCAGCCTCGGGGAGCCCGGTCATGACTATGGCTACACCTTC. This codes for CASLGEPGHDYGYTF.

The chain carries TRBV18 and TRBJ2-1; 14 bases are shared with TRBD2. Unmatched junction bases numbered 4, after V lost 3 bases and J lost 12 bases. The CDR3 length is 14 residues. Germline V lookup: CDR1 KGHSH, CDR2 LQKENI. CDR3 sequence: CASSPGTSGSGQFF. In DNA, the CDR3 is TGTGCCAGCTCACCCGGGACTAGCGGGAGTGGGCAGTTCTTC.

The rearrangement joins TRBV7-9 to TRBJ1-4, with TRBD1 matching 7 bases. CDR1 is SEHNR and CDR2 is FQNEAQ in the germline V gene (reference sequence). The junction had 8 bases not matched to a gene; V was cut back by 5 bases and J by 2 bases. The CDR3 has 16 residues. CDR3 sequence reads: CASSLKGASTNEKLFF. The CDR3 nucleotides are TGTGCCAGCAGCCTAAAGGGGGCGTCTACTAATGAAAAACTGTTTTTT. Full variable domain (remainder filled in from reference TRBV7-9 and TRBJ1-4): DTGVSQNPRHKITKRGQNVTFRCDPISEHNRLYWYRQTLGQGPEFLTYFQNEAQLEKSRLLSDRFSAERPKGSFSTLEIQRTEQGDSAMYLCASSLKGASTNEKLFFGSGTQLSVL.

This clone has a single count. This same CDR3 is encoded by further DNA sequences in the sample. This CDR3 is CASSFGGNYGYTF. The CDR3 DNA sequence: TGTGCCAGCAGTTTTGGGGGGAACTATGGCTACACCTTC. The chain combines TRBV28 with TRBJ1-2, with D possibly TRBD1 on 5 matching bases. The CDR3 totals 13 residues. Trimming shortened V by 3 bases and J by 2 bases, and 7 bases separated the two germline ends. Germline CDR1 MDHEN, CDR2 SYDVKM.

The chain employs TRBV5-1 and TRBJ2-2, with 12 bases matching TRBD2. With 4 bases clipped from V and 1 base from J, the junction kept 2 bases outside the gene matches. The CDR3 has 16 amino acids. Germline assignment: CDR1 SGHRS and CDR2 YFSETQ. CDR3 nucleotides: TGCGCCAGCAGCCGGGGACTAGCGGGGAACACCGGGGAGCTGTTTTTT. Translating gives CASSRGLAGNTGELFF.

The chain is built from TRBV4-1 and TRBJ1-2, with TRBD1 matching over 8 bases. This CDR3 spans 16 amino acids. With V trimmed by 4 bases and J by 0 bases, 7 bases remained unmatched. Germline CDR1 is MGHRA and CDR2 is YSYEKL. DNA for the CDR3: TGCGCCAGCAGCCCGACAGGGGCTTCCCCTAACTATGGCTACACCTTC. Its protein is CASSPTGASPNYGYTF.

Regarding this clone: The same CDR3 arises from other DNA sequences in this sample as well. CDR3 sequence: CASSPGQNTEAFF. The CDR3 DNA sequence: TGTGCCAGCTCACCCGGACAGAACACTGAAGCTTTCTTT. The V call is TRBV18, the J call TRBJ1-1; possibly TRBD1 for D (5 bases). Germline V gene data show CDR1 as KGHSH and CDR2 as LQKENI. V dropped 3 bases and J dropped 1 base, with 6 bases sitting between them. CDR3 length: 13 amino acids.

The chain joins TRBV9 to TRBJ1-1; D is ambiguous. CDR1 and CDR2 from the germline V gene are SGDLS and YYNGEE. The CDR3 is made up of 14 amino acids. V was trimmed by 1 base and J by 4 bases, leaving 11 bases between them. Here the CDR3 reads CASSVSPGSTEAFF. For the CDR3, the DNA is TGTGCCAGCAGCGTAAGCCCGGGGAGCACTGAAGCTTTCTTT.

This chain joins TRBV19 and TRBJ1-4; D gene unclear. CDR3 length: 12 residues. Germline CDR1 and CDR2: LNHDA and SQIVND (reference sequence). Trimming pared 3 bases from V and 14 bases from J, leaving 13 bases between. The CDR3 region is CASSIPPGGLFF. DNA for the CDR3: TGTGCCAGTAGTATTCCCCCCGGAGGGCTGTTTTTT.

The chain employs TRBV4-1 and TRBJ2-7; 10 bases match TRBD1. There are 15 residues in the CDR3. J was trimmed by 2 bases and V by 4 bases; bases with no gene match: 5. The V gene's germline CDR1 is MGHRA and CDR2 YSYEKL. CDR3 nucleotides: TGCGCCAGCAGCCGGACGACAGGGGGCCCCTACGAGCAGTACTTC. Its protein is CASSRTTGGPYEQYF.

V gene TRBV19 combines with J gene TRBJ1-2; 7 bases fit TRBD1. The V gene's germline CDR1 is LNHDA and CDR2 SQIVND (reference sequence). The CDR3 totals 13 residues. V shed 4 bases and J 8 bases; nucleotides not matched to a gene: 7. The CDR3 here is CASSNRGRRGYTF. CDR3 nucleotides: TGTGCCAGTAGTAACAGGGGTCGTAGAGGCTACACCTTC.

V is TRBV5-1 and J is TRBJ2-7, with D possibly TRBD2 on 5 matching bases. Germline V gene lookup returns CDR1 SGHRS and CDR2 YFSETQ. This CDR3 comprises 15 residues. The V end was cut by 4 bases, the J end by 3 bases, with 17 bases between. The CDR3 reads CASSLTRGAYYEQYF. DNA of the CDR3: TGCGCCAGCAGCCTCACCCGGGGTGCGTACTACGAGCAGTACTTC.

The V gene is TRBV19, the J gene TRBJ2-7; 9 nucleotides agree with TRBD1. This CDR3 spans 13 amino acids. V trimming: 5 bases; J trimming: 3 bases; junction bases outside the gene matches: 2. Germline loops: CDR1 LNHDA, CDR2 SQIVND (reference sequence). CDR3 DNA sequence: TGTGCCAGTAGTTCGGGACAGGGCTACGAGCAGTACTTC. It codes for CASSSGQGYEQYF.

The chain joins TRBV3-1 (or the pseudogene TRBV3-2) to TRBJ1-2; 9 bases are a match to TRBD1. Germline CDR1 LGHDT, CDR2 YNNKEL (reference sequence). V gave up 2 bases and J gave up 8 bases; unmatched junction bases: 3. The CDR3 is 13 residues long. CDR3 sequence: CASSQNRGHGYTF. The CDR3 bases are TGTGCCAGCAGCCAAAACAGGGGGCACGGCTACACCTTC.